These 7 T cell receptor beta chains were sequenced from one sample in a study of radiotherapy plus CTLA-4 blockade in lung cancer. Assay: immunoSEQ multiplex PCR; the TCRdb copy retains only in-frame clones and omits some. The sample lists some 60,000 clones, approximately 80% occurring once. The sequenced sample was peripheral blood, obtained from a patient treated with radiotherapy plus ipilimumab. The source of these receptors is a human donor with non-small cell lung cancer who had a complete response to radiotherapy plus ipilimumab.

The V call is TRBV7-9, the J call TRBJ1-2; no firm D call. The CDR3 is made up of 15 amino acids. V was pared by 2 bases and J by 8 bases, with 18 bases between. The V gene's germline CDR1 is SEHNR and CDR2 FQNEAQ (reference sequence). CDR3 residues: CASSLTEARLGGYTF. In DNA, the CDR3 is TGTGCCAGCAGCTTAACGGAAGCTAGGTTAGGCGGCTACACCTTC.

This clone turned up a few times. The chain recombines TRBV10-3 with TRBJ2-7, with D possibly TRBD2 on 5 matching bases. Between the trimmed V and J ends, which lost 5 bases and 3 bases, there was a span of 8 bases. The CDR3 is made up of 12 amino acids. The germline CDR1 and CDR2 sequences are ENHRY and SYGVKD. The DNA for the CDR3 is TGTGCCATCAGTAGGGAGATCTACGAGCAGTACTTC. Translated, it gives CAISREIYEQYF.

The rearrangement joins TRBV6-5 to TRBJ2-5, with 12 bases fitting TRBD2. This CDR3 region has 15 residues. Trimming took 0 bases from V and 4 from J; bases not matched to a gene: 0. Germline CDR1 is MNHEY and CDR2 is SVGAGI. The CDR3 nucleotides read TGTGCCAGCAGTTACTCGACTAGCGGGGGAGAGACCCAGTACTTC. Amino acids: CASSYSTSGGETQYF.

The chain has TRBV30 and TRBJ1-4; TRBD1 aligns across 9 bases. V lost 4 bases, J lost 8 bases, and 14 bases stayed unmatched. This CDR3 contains 16 residues. Germline V CDR1 and CDR2: GTSNPN, SVGIG (reference sequence). This CDR3 reads CAWNSGTGKDLEKLFF. CDR3 coding DNA: TGTGCCTGGAACTCCGGGACAGGGAAAGATCTCGAAAAACTGTTTTTT.

This clone was observed a handful of times. The rearrangement joins TRBV18 to TRBJ1-1; TRBD1 might be the D (5 bases). V lost 1 base, J lost 2 bases, and 8 bases lay in between. This CDR3 has 14 residues. Germline CDR1 KGHSH, CDR2 LQKENI. The CDR3 here is CASSPLRENTEAFF. As DNA, the CDR3 is TGTGCCAGCTCACCACTCAGGGAAAACACTGAAGCTTTCTTT.

The chain uses TRBV7-2 and TRBJ2-3; 9 bases line up with TRBD2. V trimming: 5 bases; J trimming: 4 bases; junction bases outside the gene matches: 13. The CDR3 consists of 17 residues. Germline V gene data show CDR1 as SGHTA and CDR2 as FQGNSA. The CDR3 spells CASSQGISSGNSDTQYF. The CDR3 DNA is TGTGCCAGCAGCCAAGGGATCTCTAGCGGGAATTCAGATACGCAGTATTTT.

The V call is TRBV4-1, the J call TRBJ2-5; a weak D match, TRBD1 (6 bases). Germline V gives CDR1 MGHRA, CDR2 YSYEKL. V shed 1 base and J shed 5 bases, with 8 bases lying between them. This CDR3 is built from 13 residues. The CDR3 spells CASSQVRGETQYF. The DNA for the CDR3 is TGCGCCAGCAGCCAAGTCAGGGGTGAGACCCAGTACTTC.